What follows describes a single T cell receptor beta chain. Its antigen is unknown. Primers included in the PCR were 60 Vbeta and 13 Jbeta primers. Sequencing used immunoSEQ multiplex PCR; TCRdb keeps in-frame clones, though not all of them. The data contain about 160,000 clones, 65% to 85% of them singletons. This sample was included in a study of cytomegalovirus exposure and HLA in healthy donors. General observations from the study: On later analysis, the bulk of CMV-associated TCR beta chains appeared to be HLA-restricted. The likely explanation for a cluster of highly shared sequence variants was sequencing artifact. Later on, an analysis found that several of the most significant clusters appeared to be linked to common viral pathogens, which included parvovirus B19.

The material sequenced was PBMCs. This sequence originates from a man between 60 and 75 years old in good health and CMV-seronegative.

The CDR3: CASSPGHDYEQYF. The CDR3 DNA is TGTGCCAGCAGCCCAGGGCACGACTACGAGCAGTACTTC. The chain couples TRBV28 to TRBJ2-7; D might be TRBD1 (5 bases). The CDR3 length is 13 residues. V was clipped by 6 bases and J by 3 bases, with 12 bases between them. Germline V CDR1 and CDR2: MDHEN, SYDVKM. The full variable domain, its missing parts supplied by reference TRBV28 and TRBJ2-7, is DVKVTQSSRYLVKRTGEKVFLECVQDMDHENMFWYRQDPGLGLRLIYFSYDVKMKEKGDIPEGYSVSREKKERFSLILESASTNQTSMYLCASSPGHDYEQYFGPGTRLTVT.